This T cell receptor beta chain was sequenced for a study of cytomegalovirus exposure and HLA in healthy donors. The method was immunoSEQ multiplex PCR; TCRdb's version includes in-frame clones alone and lacks a portion of them. Of about 180,000 clones listed, 85% are singletons. The V gene's germline CDR1 is SNHLY and CDR2 FYNNEI. CDR3 length: 13 residues. Trimming shortened V by 8 bases and J by 6 bases, and 16 bases separated the two germline ends. Only a few counts were recorded for this clone. Sample: PBMCs. J is TRBJ2-5 and V is TRBV2, with TRBD2 as a possible D gene (7 bases). The clonotype originates from a man in his late teens or twenties in good health and CMV-seropositive. CDR3 region: CASGGGSTQTQYF. The CDR3 DNA reads TGTGCCAGCGGGGGCGGGAGTACGCAGACCCAGTACTTC.